This T cell receptor beta chain was profiled in a study of tumor-infiltrating lymphocytes in primary liver carcinoma. Study-wide results and caveats: Tumors carried a top-250-clone fraction significantly exceeding that of blood (p = 0.039). It was tumor-adjacent and tumor-blood pairs that overlapped less than tumor region pairs did. CD8+ and CD4+ repertoires went uncompared, the samples being bulk unsorted.

A primer matching the constant region was used to make TCR beta cDNA from approximately 0.45 ug of total RNA. Slightly modified ARM-PCR served as the procedure for the TCR beta libraries. These libraries came from three rounds of nested multiplex PCR. Researchers ran the first two PCR rounds for 10 cycles each with TRBV1-TRBV30 forward primers and a C-beta reverse primer. TCRdb called the multiplex PCR reads again in MiXCR, with one record for every CDR3 protein. The sample lists a few hundred thousand distinct CDR3 sequences, more than 55% seen once, with about 17% in the top ten. Researchers drew blood RNA from unsorted whole blood and extracted germline DNA as well. About 3.6 milliliters of peripheral blood were collected before surgery. The V gene lost 6 bases and the J gene lost 5 bases, with 17 bases spanning the gap. The CDR3 spans 14 residues. In regard to this clonotype: No antigen is known for it.

This receptor was taken from a woman aged 30 to 39 with primary liver carcinoma and hepatitis B virus infection. This sequence joins TRBV12-3 or TRBV12-4 and TRBJ2-7; possibly TRBD2 for D (5 bases). Material for sequencing was peripheral blood. The CDR3 bases are TGTGCCAGCAGGGCGAGAGGGAGCTCGCACGAGCAGTACTTC. Translating it yields CASRARGSSHEQYF.